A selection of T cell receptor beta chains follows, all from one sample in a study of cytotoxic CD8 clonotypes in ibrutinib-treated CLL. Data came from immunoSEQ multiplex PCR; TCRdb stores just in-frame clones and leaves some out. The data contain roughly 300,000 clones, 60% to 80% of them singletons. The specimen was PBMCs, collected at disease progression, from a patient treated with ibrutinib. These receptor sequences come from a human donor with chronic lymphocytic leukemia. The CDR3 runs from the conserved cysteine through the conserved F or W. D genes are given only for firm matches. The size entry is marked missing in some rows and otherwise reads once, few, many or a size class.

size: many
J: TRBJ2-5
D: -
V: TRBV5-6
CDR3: CASSFQDLAETQYF
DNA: TGTGCCAGCAGCTTTCAGGACCTAGCGGAGACCCAGTACTTC

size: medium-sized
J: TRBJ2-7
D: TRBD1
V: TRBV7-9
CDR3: CASRKGQAYEQYF
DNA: TGTGCCAGCAGGAAAGGACAGGCCTACGAGCAGTACTTC

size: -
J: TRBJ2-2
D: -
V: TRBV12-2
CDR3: CASRSSPNTGELFF
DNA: TGTGCAAGTCGTTCTAGCCCGAACACCGGGGAGCTGTTTTTT

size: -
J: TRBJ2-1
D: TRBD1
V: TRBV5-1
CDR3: CASSPQPGQGSNEQFF
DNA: TGCGCCAGCAGCCCACAACCGGGACAGGGAAGCAATGAGCAGTTCTTC

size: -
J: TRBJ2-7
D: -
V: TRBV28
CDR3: CASKEGASSEQYF
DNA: TGTGCCAGCAAGGAGGGGGCGAGTAGCGAGCAGTACTTC

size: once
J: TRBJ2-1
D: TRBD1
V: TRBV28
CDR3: CASRGTASNEQFF
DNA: TGTGCCAGCAGGGGGACAGCTTCCAATGAGCAGTTCTTC

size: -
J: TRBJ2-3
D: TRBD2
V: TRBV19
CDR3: CASSIGRKGRGGDTQYF
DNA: TGTGCCAGTAGTATCGGGAGGAAAGGTAGGGGTGGAGATACGCAGTATTTT

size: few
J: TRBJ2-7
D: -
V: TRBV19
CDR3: CASSIDSRDMSYEQYF
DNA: TGTGCCAGTAGTATAGATTCCCGGGACATGTCCTACGAGCAGTACTTC

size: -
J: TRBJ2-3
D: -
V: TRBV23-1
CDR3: CASSPTETDTQYF
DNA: TGCGCCAGCAGTCCTACAGAAACAGATACGCAGTATTTT

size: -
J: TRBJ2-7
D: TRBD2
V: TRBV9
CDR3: CASSVVGTSGTEQYF
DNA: TGTGCCAGCAGCGTAGTAGGTACTAGCGGGACCGAGCAGTACTTC

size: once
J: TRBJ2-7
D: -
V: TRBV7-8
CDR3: CASSLDAGSRFYEQYF
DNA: TGTGCCAGCAGCTTAGACGCGGGGAGTAGGTTCTACGAGCAGTACTTC

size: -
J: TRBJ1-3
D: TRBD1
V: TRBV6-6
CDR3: CASSSPGQGAGNTIYF
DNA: TGTGCCAGCAGTAGCCCGGGACAGGGGGCTGGAAACACCATATATTTT

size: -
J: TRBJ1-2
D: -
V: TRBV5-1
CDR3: CASSLYPGSNYGYTF
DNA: TGCGCCAGCAGCTTGTACCCCGGCTCTAACTATGGCTACACCTTC

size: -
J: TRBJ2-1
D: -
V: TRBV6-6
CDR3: CASTWPPGNEQFF
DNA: TGTGCCAGCACCTGGCCGCCCGGCAATGAGCAGTTCTTC

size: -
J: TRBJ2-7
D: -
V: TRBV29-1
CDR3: CSVVWQGSPYEQYF
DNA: TGCAGCGTTGTCTGGCAGGGAAGTCCTTACGAGCAGTACTTC

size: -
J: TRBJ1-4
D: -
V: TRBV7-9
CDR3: CASSLFSTNEKLFF
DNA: TGTGCCAGCAGCCTATTTTCAACTAATGAAAAACTGTTTTTT

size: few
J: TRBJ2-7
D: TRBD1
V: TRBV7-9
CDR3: CASSYGTGPSYEQYF
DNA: TGTGCCAGCAGCTACGGGACAGGGCCAAGCTACGAGCAGTACTTC

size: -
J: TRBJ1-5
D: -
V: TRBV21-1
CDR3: CASSNLDSPVGHQPQHF
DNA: TGTGCCAGCAGCAACCTGGACAGCCCGGTAGGCCATCAGCCCCAGCATTTT

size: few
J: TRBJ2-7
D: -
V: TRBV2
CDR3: CASSARVYEQYF
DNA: TGTGCCAGCAGTGCGAGGGTCTACGAGCAGTACTTC

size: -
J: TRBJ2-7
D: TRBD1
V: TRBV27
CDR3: CASSPRARGHYEQYF
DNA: TGTGCCAGCAGCCCGCGGGCCAGGGGGCACTACGAGCAGTACTTC

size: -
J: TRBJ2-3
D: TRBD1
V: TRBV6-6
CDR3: CASSNGQGPSTDTQYF
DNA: TGTGCCAGCAGTAATGGACAGGGGCCAAGCACAGATACGCAGTATTTT

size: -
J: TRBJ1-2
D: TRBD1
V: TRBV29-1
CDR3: CSASDPAQGAGYGYTF
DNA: TGCAGCGCATCCGACCCGGCACAGGGGGCGGGGTATGGCTACACCTTC

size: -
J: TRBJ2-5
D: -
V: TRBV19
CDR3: CASRSLGEEETQYF
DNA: TGTGCCAGTAGAAGCCTCGGGGAGGAAGAGACCCAGTACTTC

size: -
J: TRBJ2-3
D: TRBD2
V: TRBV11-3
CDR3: CASSSGTSGTTDTQYF
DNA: TGTGCCAGCAGTTCCGGGACTAGCGGGACCACAGATACGCAGTATTTT

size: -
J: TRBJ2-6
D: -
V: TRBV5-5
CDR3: CASSLEPLGANVLTF
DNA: TGTGCCAGCAGCTTGGAGCCCCTTGGGGCCAACGTCCTGACTTTC

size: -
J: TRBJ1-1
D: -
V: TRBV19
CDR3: CASSRNPGHRYTEAFF
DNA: TGTGCCAGTAGCCGAAACCCGGGACACAGATACACTGAAGCTTTCTTT

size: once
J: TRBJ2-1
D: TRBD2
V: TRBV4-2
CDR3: CASSRRLAGVHNEQFF
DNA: TGTGCCAGCAGCCGGAGACTAGCGGGGGTACACAATGAGCAGTTCTTC

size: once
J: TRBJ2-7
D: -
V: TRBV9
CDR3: CASSHSGGIDEQYF
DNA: TGTGCCAGCAGCCACAGTGGGGGCATCGACGAGCAGTACTTC

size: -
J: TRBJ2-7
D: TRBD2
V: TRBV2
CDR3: CASIGLADISYEQYF
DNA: TGTGCCAGCATTGGACTAGCGGATATTTCCTACGAGCAGTACTTC

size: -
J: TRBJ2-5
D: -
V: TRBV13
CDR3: CASSRQGTPVQETQYF
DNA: TGTGCCAGCAGCCGGCAAGGGACTCCAGTTCAAGAGACCCAGTACTTC

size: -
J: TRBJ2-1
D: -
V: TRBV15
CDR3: CATSRDPPLRAYNEQFF
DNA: TGTGCCACCAGCAGAGATCCCCCCTTACGGGCATACAATGAGCAGTTCTTC

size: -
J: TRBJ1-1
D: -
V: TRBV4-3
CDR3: CASSQATRDLEAFF
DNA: TGCGCCAGCAGCCAGGCGACCCGGGACCTCGAAGCTTTCTTT

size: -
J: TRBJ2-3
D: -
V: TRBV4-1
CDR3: CASSLRGDTQYF
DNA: TGCGCCAGCAGCCTGAGGGGGGATACGCAGTATTTT

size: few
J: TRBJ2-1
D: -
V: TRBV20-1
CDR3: CSARKGNEQFF
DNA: TGCAGTGCTAGAAAGGGTAATGAGCAGTTCTTC

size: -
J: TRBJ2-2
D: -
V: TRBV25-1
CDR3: CASSEWGTFNTGELFF
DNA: TGTGCCAGCAGTGAATGGGGGACTTTTAACACCGGGGAGCTGTTTTTT

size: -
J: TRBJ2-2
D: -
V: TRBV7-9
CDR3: CASGRSQELFF
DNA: TGTGCCAGCGGTCGTTCCCAGGAGCTGTTTTTT

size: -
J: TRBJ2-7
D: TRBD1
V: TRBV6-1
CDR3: CAISEVGGRTSYEQYF
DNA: TGTGCCATCAGTGAGGTAGGGGGCAGGACCTCCTACGAGCAGTACTTC

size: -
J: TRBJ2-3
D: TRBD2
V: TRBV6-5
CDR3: CASSYGLAGGLDTQYF
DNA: TGTGCCAGCAGTTACGGACTAGCGGGAGGGCTAGATACGCAGTATTTT

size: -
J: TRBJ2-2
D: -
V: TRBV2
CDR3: CASSGRAGELFF
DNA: TGTGCCAGCAGTGGGAGGGCCGGGGAGCTGTTTTTT

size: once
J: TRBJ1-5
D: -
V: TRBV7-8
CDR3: CASSHTRDAAHQPQHF
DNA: TGTGCCAGCAGCCACACTAGGGATGCAGCCCATCAGCCCCAGCATTTT

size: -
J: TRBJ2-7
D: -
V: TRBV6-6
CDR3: CASSFLLDSYEQYF
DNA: TGTGCCAGCAGTTTCTTACTCGACTCCTACGAGCAGTACTTC

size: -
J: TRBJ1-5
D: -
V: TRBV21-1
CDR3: CASSNHRQGDQPQHF
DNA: TGTGCCAGCAGCAATCACAGACAGGGCGATCAGCCCCAGCATTTT

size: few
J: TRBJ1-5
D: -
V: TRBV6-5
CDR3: CASSYRGPGQPQHF
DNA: TGTGCCAGCAGTTATCGGGGCCCCGGGCAGCCCCAGCATTTT

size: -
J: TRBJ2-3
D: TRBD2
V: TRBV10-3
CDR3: CAIRNSGLGSTDTQYF
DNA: TGTGCCATCAGAAATTCGGGACTAGGAAGCACAGATACGCAGTATTTT

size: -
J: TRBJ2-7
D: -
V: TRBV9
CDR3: CASSVALGAPSYEQYF
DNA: TGTGCCAGCAGCGTAGCTCTGGGGGCCCCCTCCTACGAGCAGTACTTC

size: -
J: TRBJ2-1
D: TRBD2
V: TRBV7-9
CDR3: CASSSTSGTYNEQFF
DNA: TGTGCCAGCAGCTCAACTAGCGGGACCTACAATGAGCAGTTCTTC

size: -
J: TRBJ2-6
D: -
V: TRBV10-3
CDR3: CAISESKVSGANVLTF
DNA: TGTGCCATCAGTGAGTCGAAGGTCTCTGGGGCCAACGTCCTGACTTTC

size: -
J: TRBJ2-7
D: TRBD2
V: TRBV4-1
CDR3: CASSQGTSGGYEQYF
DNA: TGCGCCAGCAGCCAAGGGACTAGCGGTGGCTACGAGCAGTACTTC

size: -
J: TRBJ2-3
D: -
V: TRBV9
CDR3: CASSGTSGGTDTQYF
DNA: TGTGCCAGCAGCGGGACCTCCGGGGGCACAGATACGCAGTATTTT

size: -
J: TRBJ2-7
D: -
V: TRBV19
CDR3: CASSMWQGSLYSYEQYF
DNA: TGTGCCAGTAGTATGTGGCAAGGCAGTCTGTACTCCTACGAGCAGTACTTC

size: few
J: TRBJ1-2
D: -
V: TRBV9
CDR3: CASSVAGFNYGYTF
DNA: TGTGCCAGCAGCGTAGCTGGATTCAACTATGGCTACACCTTC

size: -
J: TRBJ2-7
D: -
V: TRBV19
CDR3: CASSPGTASYEQYF
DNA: TGTGCCAGTTCCCCCGGGACGGCCTCCTACGAGCAGTACTTC

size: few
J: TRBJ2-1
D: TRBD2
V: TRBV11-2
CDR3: CASRASGRDEQFF
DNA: TGTGCCAGCCGGGCTAGCGGGAGGGATGAGCAGTTCTTC

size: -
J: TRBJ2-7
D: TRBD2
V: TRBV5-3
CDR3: CARSLTSGAYEQYF
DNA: TGTGCCAGAAGCTTGACTAGCGGTGCCTACGAGCAGTACTTC